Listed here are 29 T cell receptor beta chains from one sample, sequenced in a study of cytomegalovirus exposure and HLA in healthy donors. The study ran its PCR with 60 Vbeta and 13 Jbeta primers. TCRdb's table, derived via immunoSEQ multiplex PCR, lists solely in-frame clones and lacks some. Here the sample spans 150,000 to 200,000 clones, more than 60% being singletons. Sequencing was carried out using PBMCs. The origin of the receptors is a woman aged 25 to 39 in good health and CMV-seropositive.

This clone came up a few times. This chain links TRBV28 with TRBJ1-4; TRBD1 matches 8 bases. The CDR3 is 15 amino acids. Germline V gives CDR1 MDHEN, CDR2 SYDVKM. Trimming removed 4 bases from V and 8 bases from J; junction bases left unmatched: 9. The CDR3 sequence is CASSSEGQGAEKLFF. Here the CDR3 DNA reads TGTGCCAGCAGTTCCGAGGGGCAGGGGGCGGAAAAACTGTTTTTT.

The CDR3 coding sequence is TGTGCCAGCAGCCCAAGGGGACAGGGCCGCTCCTACGAGCAGTACTTC. As protein: CASSPRGQGRSYEQYF. The J gene is TRBJ2-7, the V gene TRBV11-3; 9 bases line up with TRBD1. This CDR3 spans 16 amino acids. V trimming: 5 bases; J trimming: 0 bases; junction bases outside the gene matches: 8. The germline CDR1 and CDR2 sequences are SGHNT and YENEEA.

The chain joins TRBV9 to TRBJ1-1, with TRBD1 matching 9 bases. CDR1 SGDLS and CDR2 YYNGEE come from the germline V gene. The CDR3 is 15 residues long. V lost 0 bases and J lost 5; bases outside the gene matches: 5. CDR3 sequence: CASSVDGTGSTEAFF. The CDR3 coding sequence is TGTGCCAGCAGCGTAGACGGGACAGGGTCTACTGAAGCTTTCTTT.

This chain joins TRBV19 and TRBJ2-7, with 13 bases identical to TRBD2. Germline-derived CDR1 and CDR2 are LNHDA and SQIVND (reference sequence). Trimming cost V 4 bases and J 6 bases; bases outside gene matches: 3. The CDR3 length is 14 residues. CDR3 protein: CASSTGLAGVEQYF. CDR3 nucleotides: TGTGCCAGTAGTACTGGACTAGCGGGAGTCGAGCAGTACTTC.

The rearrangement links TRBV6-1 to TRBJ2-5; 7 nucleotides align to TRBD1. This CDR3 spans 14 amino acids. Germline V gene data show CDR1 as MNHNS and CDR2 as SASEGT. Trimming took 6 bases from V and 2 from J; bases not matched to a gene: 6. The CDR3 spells CASRSQGVQETQYF. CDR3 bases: TGTGCCAGCAGGTCTCAGGGGGTACAAGAGACCCAGTACTTC.

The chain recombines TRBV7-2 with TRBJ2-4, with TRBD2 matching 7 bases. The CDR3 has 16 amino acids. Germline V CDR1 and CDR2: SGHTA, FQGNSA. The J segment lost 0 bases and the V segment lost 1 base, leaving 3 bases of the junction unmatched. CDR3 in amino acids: CASSLGLAVAKNIQYF. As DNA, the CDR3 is TGTGCCAGCAGCTTAGGACTAGCAGTAGCCAAAAACATTCAGTACTTC.

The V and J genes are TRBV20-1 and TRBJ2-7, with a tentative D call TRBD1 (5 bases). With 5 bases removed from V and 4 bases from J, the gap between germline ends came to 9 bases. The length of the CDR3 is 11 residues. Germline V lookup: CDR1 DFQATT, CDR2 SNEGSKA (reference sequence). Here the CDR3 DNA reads TGCAGTGCTGTTCAGGGTTACGAGCAGTACTTC. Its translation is CSAVQGYEQYF.

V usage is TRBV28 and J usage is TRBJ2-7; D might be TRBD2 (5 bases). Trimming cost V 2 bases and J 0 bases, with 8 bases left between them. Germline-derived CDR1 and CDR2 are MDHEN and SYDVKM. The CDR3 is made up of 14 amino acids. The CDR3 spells CASSLAGSSYEQYF. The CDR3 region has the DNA TGTGCCAGCAGTTTAGCGGGCTCCTCCTACGAGCAGTACTTC. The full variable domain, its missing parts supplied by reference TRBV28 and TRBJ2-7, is DVKVTQSSRYLVKRTGEKVFLECVQDMDHENMFWYRQDPGLGLRLIYFSYDVKMKEKGDIPEGYSVSREKKERFSLILESASTNQTSMYLCASSLAGSSYEQYFGPGTRLTVT.

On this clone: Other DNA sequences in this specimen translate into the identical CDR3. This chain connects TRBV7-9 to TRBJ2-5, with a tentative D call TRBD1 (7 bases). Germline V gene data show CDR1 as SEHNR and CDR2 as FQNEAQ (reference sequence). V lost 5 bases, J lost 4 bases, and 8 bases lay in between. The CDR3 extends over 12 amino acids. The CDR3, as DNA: TGTGCCAGCAGCCAGGGGGGAGAGACCCAGTACTTC. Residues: CASSQGGETQYF.

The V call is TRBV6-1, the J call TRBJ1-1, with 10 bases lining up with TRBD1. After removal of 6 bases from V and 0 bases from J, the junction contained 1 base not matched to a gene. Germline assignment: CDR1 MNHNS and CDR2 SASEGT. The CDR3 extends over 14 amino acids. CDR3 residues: CASRGQGLNTEAFF. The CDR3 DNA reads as TGTGCCAGCAGGGGACAGGGGTTGAACACTGAAGCTTTCTTT.

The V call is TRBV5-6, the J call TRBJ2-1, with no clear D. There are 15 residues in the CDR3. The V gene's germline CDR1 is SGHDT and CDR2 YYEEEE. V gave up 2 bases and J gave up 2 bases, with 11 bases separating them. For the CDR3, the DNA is TGTGCCAGCAGCTTTGAGCGAAGGACCTACAATGAGCAGTTCTTC. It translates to CASSFERRTYNEQFF.

CDR3 sequence: CASSGQGGEKLFF. DNA of the CDR3: TGTGCCAGCTCAGGACAGGGAGGTGAAAAACTGTTTTTT. The rearrangement uses TRBV18 and TRBJ1-4; 8 bases are shared with TRBD1. The CDR3 length is 13 residues. Germline CDR1 is KGHSH and CDR2 is LQKENI. V trimming: 5 bases; J trimming: 7 bases; junction bases outside the gene matches: 3.

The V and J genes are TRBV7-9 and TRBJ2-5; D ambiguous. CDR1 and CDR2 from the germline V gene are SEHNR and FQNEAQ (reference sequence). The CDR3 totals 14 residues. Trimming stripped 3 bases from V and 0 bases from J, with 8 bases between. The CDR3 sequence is CASSLSVYQETQYF. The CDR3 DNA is TGTGCCAGCAGCTTGTCCGTGTACCAAGAGACCCAGTACTTC.

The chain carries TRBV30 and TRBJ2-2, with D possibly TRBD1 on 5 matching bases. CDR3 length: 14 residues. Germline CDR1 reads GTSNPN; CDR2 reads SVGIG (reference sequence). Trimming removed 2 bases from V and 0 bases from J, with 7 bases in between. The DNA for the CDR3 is TGTGCCTGGAGTTGGGGCGCGAACACCGGGGAGCTGTTTTTT. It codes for CAWSWGANTGELFF.

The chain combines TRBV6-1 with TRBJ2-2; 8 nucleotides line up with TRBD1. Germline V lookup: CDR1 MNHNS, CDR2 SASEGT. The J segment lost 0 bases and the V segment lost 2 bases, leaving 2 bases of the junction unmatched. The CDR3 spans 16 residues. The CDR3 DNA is TGTGCCAGCAGTGAACAGGGGGCCGCGAACACCGGGGAGCTGTTTTTT. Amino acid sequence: CASSEQGAANTGELFF.

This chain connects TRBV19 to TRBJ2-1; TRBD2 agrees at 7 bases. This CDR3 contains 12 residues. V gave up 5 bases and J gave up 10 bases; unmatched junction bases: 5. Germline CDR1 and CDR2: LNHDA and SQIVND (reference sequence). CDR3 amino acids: CASSPGAGEQFF. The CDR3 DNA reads TGTGCCAGTAGTCCCGGAGCGGGGGAGCAGTTCTTC.

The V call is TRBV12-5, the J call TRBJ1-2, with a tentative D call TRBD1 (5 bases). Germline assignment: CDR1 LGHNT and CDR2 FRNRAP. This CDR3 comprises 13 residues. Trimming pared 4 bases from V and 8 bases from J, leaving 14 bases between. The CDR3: CASGSIAGIGYTF. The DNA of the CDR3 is TGTGCTAGTGGTTCCATAGCAGGGATAGGCTACACCTTC.

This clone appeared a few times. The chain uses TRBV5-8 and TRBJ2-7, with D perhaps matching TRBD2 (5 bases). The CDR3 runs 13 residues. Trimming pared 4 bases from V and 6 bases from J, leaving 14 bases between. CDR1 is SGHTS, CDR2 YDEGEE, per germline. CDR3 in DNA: TGTGCCAGCAGCCCCGAGTCGGGGTCCGAGCAGTACTTC. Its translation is CASSPESGSEQYF.

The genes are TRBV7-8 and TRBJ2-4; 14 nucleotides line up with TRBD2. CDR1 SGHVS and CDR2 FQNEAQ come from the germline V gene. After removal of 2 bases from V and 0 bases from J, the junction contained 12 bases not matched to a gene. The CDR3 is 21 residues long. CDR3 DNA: TGTGCCAGCAGCTTATCTAGACTAGCGGGAGGGCCAACGGGAGCCAAAAACATTCAGTACTTC. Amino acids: CASSLSRLAGGPTGAKNIQYF.

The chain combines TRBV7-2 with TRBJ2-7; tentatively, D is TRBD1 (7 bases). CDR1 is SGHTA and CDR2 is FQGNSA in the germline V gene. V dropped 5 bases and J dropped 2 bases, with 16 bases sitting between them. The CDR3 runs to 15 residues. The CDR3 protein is CASSAGGQGAYEQYF. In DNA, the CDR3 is TGTGCCAGCAGCGCTGGGGGGCAGGGGGCCTACGAGCAGTACTTC.

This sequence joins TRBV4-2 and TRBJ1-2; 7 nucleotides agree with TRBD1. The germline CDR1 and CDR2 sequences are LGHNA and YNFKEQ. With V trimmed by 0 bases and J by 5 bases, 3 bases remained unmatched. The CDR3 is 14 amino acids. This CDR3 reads CASSQEGQFYGYTF. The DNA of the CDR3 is TGTGCCAGCAGCCAAGAGGGACAGTTTTATGGCTACACCTTC.

CDR3 sequence (DNA): TGTGCCAGCTCACCACCACGGCCGGGGGGACCTGAAGCTTTCTTT. It specifies CASSPPRPGGPEAFF. This chain joins TRBV18 and TRBJ1-1; D may be TRBD1 (5 bases). V was shortened by 0 bases and J by 6 bases, with 14 bases between the two germline ends. Germline V gene sequence: CDR1 KGHSH, CDR2 LQKENI. This CDR3 is 15 amino acids long.

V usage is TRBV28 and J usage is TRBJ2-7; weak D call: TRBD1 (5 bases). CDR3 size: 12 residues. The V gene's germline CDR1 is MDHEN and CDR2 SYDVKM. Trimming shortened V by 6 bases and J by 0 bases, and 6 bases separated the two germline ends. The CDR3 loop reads CASRDNSYEQYF. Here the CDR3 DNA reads TGTGCCAGCAGGGACAACTCCTACGAGCAGTACTTC.

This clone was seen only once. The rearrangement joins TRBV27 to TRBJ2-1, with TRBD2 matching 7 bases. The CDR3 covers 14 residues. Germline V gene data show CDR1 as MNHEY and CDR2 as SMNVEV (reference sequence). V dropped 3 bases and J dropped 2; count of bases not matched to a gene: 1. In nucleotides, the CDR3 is TGTGCCAGCAGTTTTACTAGCGCCTACAATGAGCAGTTCTTC. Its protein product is CASSFTSAYNEQFF.

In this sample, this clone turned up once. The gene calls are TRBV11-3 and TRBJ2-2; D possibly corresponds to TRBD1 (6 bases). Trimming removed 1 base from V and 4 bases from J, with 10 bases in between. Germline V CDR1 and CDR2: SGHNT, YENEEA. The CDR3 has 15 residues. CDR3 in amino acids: CASSLGQEITGELFF. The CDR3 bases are TGTGCCAGCAGCTTAGGACAGGAGATCACCGGGGAGCTGTTTTTT. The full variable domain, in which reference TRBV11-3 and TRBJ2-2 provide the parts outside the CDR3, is EAGVVQSPRYKIIEKKQPVAFWCNPISGHNTLYWYLQNLGQGPELLIRYENEEAVDDSQLPKDRFSAERLKGVDSTLKIQPAELGDSAVYLCASSLGQEITGELFFGEGSRLTVL.

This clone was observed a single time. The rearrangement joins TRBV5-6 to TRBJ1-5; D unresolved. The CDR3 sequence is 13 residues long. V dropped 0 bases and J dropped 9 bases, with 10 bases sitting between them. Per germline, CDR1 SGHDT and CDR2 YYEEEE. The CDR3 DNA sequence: TGTGCCAGCAGCTTGGTGTCGGAGACGCCCCAGCATTTT. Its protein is CASSLVSETPQHF.

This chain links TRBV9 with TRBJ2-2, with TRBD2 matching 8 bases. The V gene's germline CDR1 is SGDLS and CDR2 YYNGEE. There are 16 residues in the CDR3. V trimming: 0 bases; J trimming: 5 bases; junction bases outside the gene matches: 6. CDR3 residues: CASSVERASGTGELFF. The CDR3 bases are TGTGCCAGCAGCGTAGAGAGAGCTAGCGGGACCGGGGAGCTGTTTTTT. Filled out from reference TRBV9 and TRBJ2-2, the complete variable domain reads DSGVTQTPKHLITATGQRVTLRCSPRSGDLSVYWYQQSLDQGLQFLIQYYNGEERAKGNILERFSAQQFPDLHSELNLSSLELGDSALYFCASSVERASGTGELFFGEGSRLTVL.

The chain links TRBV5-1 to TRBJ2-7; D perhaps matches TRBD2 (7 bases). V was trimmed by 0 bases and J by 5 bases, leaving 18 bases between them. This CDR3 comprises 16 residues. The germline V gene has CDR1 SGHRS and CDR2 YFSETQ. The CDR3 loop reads CASSLEGGEGSNEQYF. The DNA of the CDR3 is TGCGCCAGCAGCTTGGAGGGGGGGGAGGGCTCGAACGAGCAGTACTTC. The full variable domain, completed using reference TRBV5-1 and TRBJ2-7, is KAGVTQTPRYLIKTRGQQVTLSCSPISGHRSVSWYQQTPGQGLQFLFEYFSETQRNKGNFPGRFSGRQFSNSRSEMNVSTLELGDSALYLCASSLEGGEGSNEQYFGPGTRLTVT.

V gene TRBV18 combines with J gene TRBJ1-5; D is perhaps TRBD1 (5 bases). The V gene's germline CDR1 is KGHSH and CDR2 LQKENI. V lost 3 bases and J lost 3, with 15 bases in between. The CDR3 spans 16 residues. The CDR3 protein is CASSPARVGDNQPQHF. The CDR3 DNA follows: TGTGCCAGCTCACCGGCCAGGGTAGGGGACAATCAGCCCCAGCATTTT.